Each of the 10 T cell receptor beta chains below was sequenced from the same sample in a study of T cells after yellow fever vaccination. TCRdb recomputed calls from the 5' RACE reads with MiXCR, one row per CDR3 protein. The sample holds 510,000 or so distinct CDR3 sequences, approximately 21% seen once. Material: PBMCs, obtained 15 days after the yellow fever booster vaccination. The receptors stem from a young man who received the YFV17D yellow fever vaccine.

The chain employs TRBV12-3 or TRBV12-4 and TRBJ2-4; no definite D call. The V end lost 3 bases, the J end lost 3 bases, and 3 bases lay between the germline ends. The CDR3 totals 12 residues. CDR3 region: CASSFNKNIQYF. Here the CDR3 DNA reads TGTGCCAGCAGTTTTAACAAAAACATTCAGTACTTC.

The sample holds many counts of this clonotype. The genes are TRBV12-3 or TRBV12-4 and TRBJ2-5, with no clear D. Trimming cost V 6 bases and J 0 bases, with 2 bases left between them. The CDR3 has 11 amino acids. CDR3 residues: CASRYQETQYF. CDR3 DNA sequence: TGTGCCAGCAGGTACCAAGAGACCCAGTACTTC.

The chain is built from TRBV6-1 and TRBJ2-7, with a tentative D call TRBD2 (5 bases). From germline, CDR1 is MNHNS and CDR2 SASEGT. The CDR3 is 14 residues long. V dropped 6 bases and J dropped 0 bases, with 12 bases sitting between them. Here the CDR3 reads CASRSSPSSYEQYF. The CDR3 DNA sequence: TGTGCCAGCAGGTCTAGCCCCAGCTCCTACGAGCAGTACTTC.

A few counts support this clonotype. The chain couples TRBV9 to TRBJ2-2; a possible D gene is TRBD1 (5 bases). This CDR3 is 15 amino acids long. The V end was cut by 0 bases, the J end by 5 bases, with 11 bases between. The germline CDR1 and CDR2 sequences are SGDLS and YYNGEE. CDR3 DNA sequence: TGTGCCAGCAGCGTAGAGGGGATGGGGACCGGGGAGCTGTTTTTT. Residues: CASSVEGMGTGELFF. The variable domain in full, completed from reference TRBV9 and TRBJ2-2, reads DSGVTQTPKHLITATGQRVTLRCSPRSGDLSVYWYQQSLDQGLQFLIQYYNGEERAKGNILERFSAQQFPDLHSELNLSSLELGDSALYFCASSVEGMGTGELFFGEGSRLTVL.

This clonotype has a handful of counts. V usage is TRBV10-3 and J usage is TRBJ2-7, with 12 bases matching TRBD2. With 3 bases clipped from V and 0 bases from J, the junction kept 6 bases outside the gene matches. Germline V CDR1 and CDR2: ENHRY, SYGVKD. This CDR3 contains 17 residues. The CDR3 sequence is CAISDRSSGRASYEQYF. CDR3 coding DNA: TGTGCCATCAGTGACCGATCTAGCGGGAGGGCCTCCTACGAGCAGTACTTC.

This clonotype was observed a few times. The chain is built from TRBV18 and TRBJ2-3; D gene ambiguous. The CDR3 covers 16 residues. Germline CDR1 is KGHSH and CDR2 is LQKENI. Trimming pared 2 bases from V and 4 bases from J, leaving 16 bases between. The CDR3 DNA is TGTGCCAGCTCACCAGTGACTCCAGACCGTCCAGATACGCAGTATTTT. It specifies CASSPVTPDRPDTQYF.

In its sample, this clonotype was seen a few times. The chain joins TRBV7-2 to TRBJ1-4; 9 bases map to TRBD1. Germline trimming cut 2 bases from V and 6 bases from J; bases unmatched to any gene: 4. The CDR3 is 15 amino acids. Germline V gene data show CDR1 as SGHTA and CDR2 as FQGNSA. DNA of the CDR3: TGTGCCAGCAGCTTATCGGGGACAGGGTATGAAAAACTGTTTTTT. Amino acid sequence: CASSLSGTGYEKLFF. Supplemented by reference TRBV7-2 and TRBJ1-4, the full variable domain reads GAGVSQSPSNKVTEKGKDVELRCDPISGHTALYWYRQSLGQGLEFLIYFQGNSAPDKSGLPSDRFSAERTGGSVSTLTIQRTQQEDSAVYLCASSLSGTGYEKLFFGSGTQLSVL.

This clonotype occurred many times. CDR3 nucleotide sequence: TGTGCCATCACCAAGACAGGGGCCACAGATACGCAGTATTTT. Translated: CAITKTGATDTQYF. The V gene is TRBV10-3, the J gene TRBJ2-3, with 8 nucleotides matching TRBD1. V lost 7 bases, J lost 2 bases, and 5 bases stayed unmatched. CDR3 length: 14 residues. CDR1 and CDR2 from the germline V gene are ENHRY and SYGVKD.

The chain uses TRBV19 and TRBJ1-4; 8 bases are shared with TRBD1. CDR1 and CDR2 from the germline V gene are LNHDA and SQIVND (reference sequence). This CDR3 spans 14 amino acids. The V gene end was trimmed by 9 bases and the J gene end by 7 bases; junction bases not matched to a gene: 10. CDR3 region: CASRRAGGGEKLFF. The CDR3 region has the DNA TGTGCCAGCAGACGGGCAGGGGGCGGTGAAAAACTGTTTTTT. Complete variable domain (other parts from reference TRBV19 and TRBJ1-4): DGGITQSPKYLFRKEGQNVTLSCEQNLNHDAMYWYRQDPGQGLRLIYYSQIVNDFQKGDIAEGYSVSREKKESFPLTVTSAQKNPTAFYLCASRRAGGGEKLFFGSGTQLSVL.

This clonotype was seen a few times. V usage is TRBV6-5 and J usage is TRBJ1-5; D not certain. The CDR3 runs to 14 residues. Germline CDR1 and CDR2: MNHEY and SVGAGI. V shed 2 bases and J shed 0 bases, with 5 bases lying between them. Written as DNA, the CDR3 is TGTGCCAGCAGTTACACTTATAGCAATCAGCCCCAGCATTTT. Amino acids: CASSYTYSNQPQHF.